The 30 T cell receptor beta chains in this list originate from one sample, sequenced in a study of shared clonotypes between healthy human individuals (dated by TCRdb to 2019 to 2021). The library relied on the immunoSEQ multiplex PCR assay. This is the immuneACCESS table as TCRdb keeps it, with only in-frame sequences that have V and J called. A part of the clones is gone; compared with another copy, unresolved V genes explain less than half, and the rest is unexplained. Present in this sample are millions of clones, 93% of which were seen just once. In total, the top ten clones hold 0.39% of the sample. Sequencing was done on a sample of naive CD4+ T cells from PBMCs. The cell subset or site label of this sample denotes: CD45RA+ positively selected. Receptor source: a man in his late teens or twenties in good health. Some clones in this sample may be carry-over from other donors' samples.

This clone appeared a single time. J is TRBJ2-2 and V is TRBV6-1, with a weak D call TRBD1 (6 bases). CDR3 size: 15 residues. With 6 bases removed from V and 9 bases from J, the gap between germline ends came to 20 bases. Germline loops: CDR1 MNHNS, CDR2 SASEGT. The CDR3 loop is CASRDQGLVGRELFF. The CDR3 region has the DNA TGTGCCAGCAGAGATCAGGGGCTGGTCGGCCGGGAGCTGTTTTTT.

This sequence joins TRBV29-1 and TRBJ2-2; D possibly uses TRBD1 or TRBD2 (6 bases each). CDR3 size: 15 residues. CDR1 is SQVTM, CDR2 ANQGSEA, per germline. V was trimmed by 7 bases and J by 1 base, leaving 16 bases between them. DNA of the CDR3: TGCAGCGCCCGGGGGCCGGGCAGGAACACCGGGGAGCTGTTTTTT. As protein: CSARGPGRNTGELFF.

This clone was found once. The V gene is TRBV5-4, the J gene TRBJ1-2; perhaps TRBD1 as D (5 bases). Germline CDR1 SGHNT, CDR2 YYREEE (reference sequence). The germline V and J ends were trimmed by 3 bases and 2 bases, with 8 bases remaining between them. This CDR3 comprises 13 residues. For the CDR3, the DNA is TGTGCCAGCAGCTCGGCAGGGAACTATGGCTACACCTTC. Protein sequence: CASSSAGNYGYTF.

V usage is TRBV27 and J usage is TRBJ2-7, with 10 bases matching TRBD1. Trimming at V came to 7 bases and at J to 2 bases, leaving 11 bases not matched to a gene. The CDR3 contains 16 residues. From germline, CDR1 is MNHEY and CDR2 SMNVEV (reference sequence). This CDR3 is CASNPGQGGTPYEQYF. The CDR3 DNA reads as TGTGCCAGCAACCCAGGACAGGGGGGCACACCCTACGAGCAGTACTTC.

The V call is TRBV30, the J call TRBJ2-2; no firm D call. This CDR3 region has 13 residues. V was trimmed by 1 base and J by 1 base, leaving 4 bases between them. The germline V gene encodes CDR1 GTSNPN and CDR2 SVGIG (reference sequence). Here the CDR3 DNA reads TGTGCCTGGAGTGCTCTGAACACCGGGGAGCTGTTTTTT. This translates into CAWSALNTGELFF.

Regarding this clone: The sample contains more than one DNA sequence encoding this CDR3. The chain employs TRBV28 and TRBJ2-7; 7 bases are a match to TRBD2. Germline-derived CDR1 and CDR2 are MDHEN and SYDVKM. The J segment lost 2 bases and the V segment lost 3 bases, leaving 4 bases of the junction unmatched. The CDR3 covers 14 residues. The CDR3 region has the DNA TGTGCCAGCAGTTTCTCGGGACTAACCTACGAGCAGTACTTC. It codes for CASSFSGLTYEQYF.

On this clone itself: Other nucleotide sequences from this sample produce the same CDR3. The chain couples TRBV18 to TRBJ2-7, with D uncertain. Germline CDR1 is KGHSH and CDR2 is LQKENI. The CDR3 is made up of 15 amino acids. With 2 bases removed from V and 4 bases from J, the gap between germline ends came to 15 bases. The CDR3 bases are TGTGCCAGCTCACCAGGTTTGGCAGGATCGTACGAGCAGTACTTC. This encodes CASSPGLAGSYEQYF.

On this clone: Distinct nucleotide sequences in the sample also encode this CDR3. The CDR3 here is CASSLAGGNTEAFF. CDR3 in DNA: TGTGCCAGCAGCTTAGCAGGGGGGAACACTGAAGCTTTCTTT. The chain recombines TRBV7-2 with TRBJ1-1, with TRBD1 as a possible D gene (6 bases). The CDR3 loop spans 14 amino acids. Trimming pared 0 bases from V and 1 base from J, leaving 6 bases between. Per the germline V gene, CDR1 is SGHTA and CDR2 is FQGNSA.

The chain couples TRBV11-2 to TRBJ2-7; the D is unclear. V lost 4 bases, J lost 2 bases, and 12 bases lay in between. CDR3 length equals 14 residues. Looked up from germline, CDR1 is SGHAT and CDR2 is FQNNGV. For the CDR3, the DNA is TGTGCCAGCAGCTCCGGGCGTTATGCCTACGAGCAGTACTTC. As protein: CASSSGRYAYEQYF.

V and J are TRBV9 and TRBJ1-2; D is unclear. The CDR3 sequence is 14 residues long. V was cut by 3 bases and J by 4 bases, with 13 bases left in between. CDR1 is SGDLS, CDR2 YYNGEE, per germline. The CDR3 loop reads CASSAAVGVYGYTF. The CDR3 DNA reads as TGTGCCAGCAGCGCCGCGGTAGGAGTCTATGGCTACACCTTC.

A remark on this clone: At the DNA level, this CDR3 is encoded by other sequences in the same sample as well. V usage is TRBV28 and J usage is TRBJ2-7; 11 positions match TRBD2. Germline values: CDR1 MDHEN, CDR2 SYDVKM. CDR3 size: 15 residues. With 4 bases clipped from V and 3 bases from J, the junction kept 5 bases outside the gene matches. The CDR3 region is CASSSPGTSGYEQYF. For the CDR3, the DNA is TGTGCCAGCAGTTCTCCCGGGACTAGCGGCTACGAGCAGTACTTC.

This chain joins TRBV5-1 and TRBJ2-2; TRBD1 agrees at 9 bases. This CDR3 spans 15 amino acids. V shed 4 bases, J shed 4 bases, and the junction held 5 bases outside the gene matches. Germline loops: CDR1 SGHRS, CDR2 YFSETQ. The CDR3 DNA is TGCGCCAGCAGCCGCGGACAGGGGCCCACCGGGGAGCTGTTTTTT. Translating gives CASSRGQGPTGELFF.

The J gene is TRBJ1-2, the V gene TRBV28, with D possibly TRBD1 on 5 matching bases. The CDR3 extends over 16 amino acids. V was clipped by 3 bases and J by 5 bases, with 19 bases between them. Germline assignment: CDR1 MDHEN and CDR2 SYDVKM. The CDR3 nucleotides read TGTGCCAGCAGTTTCCGGGTAGGGACCTTCCTATATGGCTACACCTTC. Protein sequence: CASSFRVGTFLYGYTF.

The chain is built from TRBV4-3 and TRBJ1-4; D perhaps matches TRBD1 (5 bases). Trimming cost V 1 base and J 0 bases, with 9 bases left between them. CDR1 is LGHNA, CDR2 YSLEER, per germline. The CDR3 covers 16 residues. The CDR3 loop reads CASSQGQLATNEKLFF. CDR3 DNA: TGCGCCAGCAGCCAAGGACAGCTCGCAACTAATGAAAAACTGTTTTTT.

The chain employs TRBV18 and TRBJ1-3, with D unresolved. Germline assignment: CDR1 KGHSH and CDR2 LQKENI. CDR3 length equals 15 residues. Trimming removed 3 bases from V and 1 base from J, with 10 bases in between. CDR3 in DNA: TGTGCCAGCTCACCGATCGGAGGGTCTGGAAACACCATATATTTT. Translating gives CASSPIGGSGNTIYF.

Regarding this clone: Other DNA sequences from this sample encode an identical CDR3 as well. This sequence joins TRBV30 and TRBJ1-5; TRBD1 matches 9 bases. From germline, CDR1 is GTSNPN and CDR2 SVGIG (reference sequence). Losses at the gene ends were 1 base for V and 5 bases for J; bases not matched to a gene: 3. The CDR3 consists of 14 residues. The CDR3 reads CAWSDTGGDQPQHF. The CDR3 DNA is TGTGCCTGGAGTGATACAGGGGGCGATCAGCCCCAGCATTTT.

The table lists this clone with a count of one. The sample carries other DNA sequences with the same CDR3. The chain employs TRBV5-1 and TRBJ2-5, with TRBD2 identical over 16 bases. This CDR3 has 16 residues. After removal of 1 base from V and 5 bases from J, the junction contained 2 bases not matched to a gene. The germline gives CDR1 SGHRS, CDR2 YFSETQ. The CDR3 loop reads CASSLPGLAGGETQYF. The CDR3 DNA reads TGCGCCAGCAGCTTGCCGGGACTAGCGGGAGGGGAGACCCAGTACTTC.

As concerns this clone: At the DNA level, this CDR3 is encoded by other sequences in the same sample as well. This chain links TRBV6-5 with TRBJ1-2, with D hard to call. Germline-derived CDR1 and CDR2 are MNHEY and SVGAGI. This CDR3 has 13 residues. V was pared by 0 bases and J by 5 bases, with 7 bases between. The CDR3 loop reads CASSYSPTYGYTF. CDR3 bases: TGTGCCAGCAGTTACTCGCCAACGTATGGCTACACCTTC.

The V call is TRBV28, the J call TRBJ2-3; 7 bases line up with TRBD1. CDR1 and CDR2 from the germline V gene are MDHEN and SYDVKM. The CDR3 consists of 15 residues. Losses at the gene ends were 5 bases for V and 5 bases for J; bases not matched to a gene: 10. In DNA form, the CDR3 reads TGTGCCAGCAGTAAAAGGTCAGGGGGAATAGATACGCAGTATTTT. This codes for CASSKRSGGIDTQYF.

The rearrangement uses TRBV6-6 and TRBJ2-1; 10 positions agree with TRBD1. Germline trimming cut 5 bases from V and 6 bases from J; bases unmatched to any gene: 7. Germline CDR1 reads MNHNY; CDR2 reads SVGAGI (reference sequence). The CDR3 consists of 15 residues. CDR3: CASSKPGQGINEQFF. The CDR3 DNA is TGTGCCAGCAGTAAACCGGGACAGGGGATCAATGAGCAGTTCTTC.

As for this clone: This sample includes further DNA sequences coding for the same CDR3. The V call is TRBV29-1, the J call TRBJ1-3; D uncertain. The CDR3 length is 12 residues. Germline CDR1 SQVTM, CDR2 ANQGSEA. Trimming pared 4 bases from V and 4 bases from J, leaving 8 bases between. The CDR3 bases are TGCAGCGTTGTATCTTCGGGAAACACCATATATTTT. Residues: CSVVSSGNTIYF.

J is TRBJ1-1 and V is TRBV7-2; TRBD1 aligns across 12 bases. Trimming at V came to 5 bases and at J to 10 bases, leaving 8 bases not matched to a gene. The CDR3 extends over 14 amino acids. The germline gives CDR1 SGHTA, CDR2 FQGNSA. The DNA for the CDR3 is TGTGCCAGCAGCCGGGACAGGGGGCTGGCTGGAGCTTTCTTT. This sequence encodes CASSRDRGLAGAFF.

The CDR3 DNA follows: TGCGCCAGCAGTGACCCGAGCTACGAGCAGTACTTC. Its protein product is CASSDPSYEQYF. The gene calls are TRBV10-2 and TRBJ2-7; D ambiguous. V lost 3 bases to trimming and J lost 3 bases, with 6 bases between them. The CDR3 loop spans 12 amino acids. The germline V gene encodes CDR1 WSHSY and CDR2 SAAADI.

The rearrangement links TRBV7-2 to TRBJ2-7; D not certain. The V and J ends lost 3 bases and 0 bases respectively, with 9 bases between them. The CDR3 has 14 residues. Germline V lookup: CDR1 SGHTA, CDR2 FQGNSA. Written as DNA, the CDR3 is TGTGCCAGCAGCTTGTTTCAGGACTCCTACGAGCAGTACTTC. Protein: CASSLFQDSYEQYF.

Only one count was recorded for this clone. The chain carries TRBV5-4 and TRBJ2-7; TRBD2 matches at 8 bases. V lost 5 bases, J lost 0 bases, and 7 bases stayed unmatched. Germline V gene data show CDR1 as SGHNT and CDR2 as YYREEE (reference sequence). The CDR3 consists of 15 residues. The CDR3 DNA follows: TGTGCCAGCAGTCTACTAGCGGTGAGCTCCTACGAGCAGTACTTC. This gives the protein CASSLLAVSSYEQYF.

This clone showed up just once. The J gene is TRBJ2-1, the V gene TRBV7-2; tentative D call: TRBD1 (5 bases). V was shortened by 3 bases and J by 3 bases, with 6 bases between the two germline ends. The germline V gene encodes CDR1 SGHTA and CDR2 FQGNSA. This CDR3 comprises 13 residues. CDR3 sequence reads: CASSFTGYNEQFF. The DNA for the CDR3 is TGTGCCAGCAGCTTCACAGGCTACAATGAGCAGTTCTTC.

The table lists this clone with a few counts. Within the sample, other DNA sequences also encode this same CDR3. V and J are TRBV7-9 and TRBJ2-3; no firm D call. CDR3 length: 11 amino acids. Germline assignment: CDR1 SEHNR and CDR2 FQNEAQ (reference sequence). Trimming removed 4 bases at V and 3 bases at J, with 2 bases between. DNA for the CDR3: TGTGCCAGCAGCTCGACAGATACGCAGTATTTT. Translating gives CASSSTDTQYF.

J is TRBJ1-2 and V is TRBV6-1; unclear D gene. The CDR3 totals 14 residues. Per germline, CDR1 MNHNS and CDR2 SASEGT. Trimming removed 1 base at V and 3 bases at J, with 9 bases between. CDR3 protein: CASSEGEFDYGYTF. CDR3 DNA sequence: TGTGCCAGCAGTGAAGGAGAGTTTGACTATGGCTACACCTTC.

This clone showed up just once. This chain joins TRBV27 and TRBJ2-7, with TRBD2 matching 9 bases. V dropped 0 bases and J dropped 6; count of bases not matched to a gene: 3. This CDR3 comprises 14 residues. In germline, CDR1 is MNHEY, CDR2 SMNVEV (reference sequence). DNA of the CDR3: TGTGCCAGCAGTTTATCTAGCGGGAGTGGCGAGCAGTACTTC. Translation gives CASSLSSGSGEQYF.

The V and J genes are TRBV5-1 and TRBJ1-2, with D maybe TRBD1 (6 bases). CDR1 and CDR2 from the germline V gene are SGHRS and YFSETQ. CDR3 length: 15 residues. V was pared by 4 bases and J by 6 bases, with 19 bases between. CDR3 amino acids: CASSPGTPRSDGYTF. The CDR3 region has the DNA TGCGCCAGCAGCCCCGGGACACCACGGAGCGATGGCTACACCTTC.